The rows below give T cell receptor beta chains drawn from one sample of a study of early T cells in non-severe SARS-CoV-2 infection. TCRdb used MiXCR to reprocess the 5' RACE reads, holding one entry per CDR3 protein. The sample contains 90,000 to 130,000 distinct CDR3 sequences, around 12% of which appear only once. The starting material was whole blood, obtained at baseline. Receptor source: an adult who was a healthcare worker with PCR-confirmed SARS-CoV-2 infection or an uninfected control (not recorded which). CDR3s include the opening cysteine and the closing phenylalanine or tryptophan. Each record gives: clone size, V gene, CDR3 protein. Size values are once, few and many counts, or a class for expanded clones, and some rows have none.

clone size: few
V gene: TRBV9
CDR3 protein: CASSAFFRGNTIYF

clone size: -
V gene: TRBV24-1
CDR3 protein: CATSDSRSTDTQYF

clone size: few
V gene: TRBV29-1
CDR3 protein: CSVADRNYGYTF

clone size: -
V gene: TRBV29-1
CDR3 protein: CSVRDSPGDEKLFF

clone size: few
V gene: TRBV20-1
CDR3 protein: CSARISGGQETQYF

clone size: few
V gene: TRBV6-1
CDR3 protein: CASSDNVRRSFISGNTIYF

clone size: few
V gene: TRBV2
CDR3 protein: CASSVRGGNYGYTF

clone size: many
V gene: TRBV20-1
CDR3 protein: CSARDRISGNTIYF

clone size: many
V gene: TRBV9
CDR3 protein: CASSVGDSPIPYNEQFF

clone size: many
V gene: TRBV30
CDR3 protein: CAWSLGSGAYEQYF

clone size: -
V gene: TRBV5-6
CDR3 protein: CASSLEQGLGYTF

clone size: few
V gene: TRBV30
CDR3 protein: CARTMGSMNTEAFF

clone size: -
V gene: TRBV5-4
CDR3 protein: CASSAQGADTQYF

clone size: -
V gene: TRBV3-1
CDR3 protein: CASSQGTGAYEQYF

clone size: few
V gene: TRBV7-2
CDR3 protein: CAGSSAGFGSPLHF

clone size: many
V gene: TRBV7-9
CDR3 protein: CASSLALARSSTEAFF

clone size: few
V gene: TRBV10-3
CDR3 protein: CAISGTGGPSNQPQHF

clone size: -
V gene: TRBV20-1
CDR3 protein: CSAIAGSHNSPLHF

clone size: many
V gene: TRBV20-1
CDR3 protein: CSARGQDNYGYTF

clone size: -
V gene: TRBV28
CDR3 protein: CASSMDGYEQYF